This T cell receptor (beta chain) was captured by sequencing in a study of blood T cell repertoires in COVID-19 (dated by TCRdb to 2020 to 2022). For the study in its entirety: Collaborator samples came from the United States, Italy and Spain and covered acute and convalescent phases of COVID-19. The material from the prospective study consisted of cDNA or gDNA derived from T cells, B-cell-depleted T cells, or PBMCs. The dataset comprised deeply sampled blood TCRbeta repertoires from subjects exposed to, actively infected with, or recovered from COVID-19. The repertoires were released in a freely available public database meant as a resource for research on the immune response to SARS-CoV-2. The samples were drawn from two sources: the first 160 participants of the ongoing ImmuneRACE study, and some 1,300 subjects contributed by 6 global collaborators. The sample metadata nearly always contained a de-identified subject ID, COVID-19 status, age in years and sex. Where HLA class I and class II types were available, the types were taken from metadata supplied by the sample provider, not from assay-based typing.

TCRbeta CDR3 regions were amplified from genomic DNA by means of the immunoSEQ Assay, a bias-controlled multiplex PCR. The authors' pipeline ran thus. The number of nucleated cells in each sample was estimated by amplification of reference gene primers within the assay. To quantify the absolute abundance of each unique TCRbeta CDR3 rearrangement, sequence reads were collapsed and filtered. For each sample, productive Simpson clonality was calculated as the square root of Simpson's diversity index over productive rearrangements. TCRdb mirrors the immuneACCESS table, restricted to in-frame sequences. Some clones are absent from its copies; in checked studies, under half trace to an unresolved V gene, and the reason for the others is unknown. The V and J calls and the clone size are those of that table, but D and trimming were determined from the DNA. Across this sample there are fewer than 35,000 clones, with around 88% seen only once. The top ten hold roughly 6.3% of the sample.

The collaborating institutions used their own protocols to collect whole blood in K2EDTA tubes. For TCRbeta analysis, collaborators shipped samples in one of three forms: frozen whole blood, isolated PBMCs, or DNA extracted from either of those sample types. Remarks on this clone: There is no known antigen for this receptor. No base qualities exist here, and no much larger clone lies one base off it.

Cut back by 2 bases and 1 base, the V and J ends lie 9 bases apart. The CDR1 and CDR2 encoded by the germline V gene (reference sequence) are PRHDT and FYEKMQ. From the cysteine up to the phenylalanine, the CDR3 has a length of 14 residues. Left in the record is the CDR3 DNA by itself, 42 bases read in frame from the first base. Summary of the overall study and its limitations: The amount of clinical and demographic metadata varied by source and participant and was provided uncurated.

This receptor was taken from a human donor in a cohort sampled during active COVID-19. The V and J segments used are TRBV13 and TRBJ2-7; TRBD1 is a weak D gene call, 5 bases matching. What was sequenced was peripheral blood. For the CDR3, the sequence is CASSLWGGSYEQYF. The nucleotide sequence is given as TGTGCCAGCAGCTTATGGGGCGGATCCTACGAGCAGTACTTC.